The next 20 T cell receptor beta chains were all read from a single sample in a study of regulatory T cells in long-lasting Graves disease. Time point of the sample: newly diagnosed GD, antithyroid drugs for less than 3 months. The TCR library was prepared using RNA isolated from PBMCs. Arm-PCR of CDR3 regions and iRepertoire HTBI primers were the basis on which TCR beta libraries were built. One entry per CDR3 protein, called by TCRdb with MiXCR from the multiplex PCR reads. The table shows some 450,000 distinct CDR3 sequences, with about a sixth occurring only once. These data were likewise used in another study, on T cells in Graves' hyperthyroidism and ophthalmopathy.

Sample: peripheral blood mononuclear cells (PBMCs), taken at new diagnosis, from a patient treated with antithyroid drugs. The receptor source for this set is a woman under 40 with Graves disease.

This clonotype was counted at least ten times. The chain employs TRBV5-1 and TRBJ1-1; D not resolved. This CDR3 has 17 amino acids. The V gene lost 4 bases and the J gene lost 2 bases, with 21 bases spanning the gap. Germline lookup yields CDR1 SGHRS and CDR2 YFSETQ. DNA of the CDR3: TGCGCCAGCAGCAACGACGCTGGGGTTGAATTAAACACTGAAGCTTTCTTT. Translating gives CASSNDAGVELNTEAFF.

This clonotype was recorded at least ten times. V is TRBV20-1 and J is TRBJ2-3; D unresolved. With 1 base removed from V and 4 bases from J, the gap between germline ends came to 15 bases. This CDR3 region has 15 residues. From germline, CDR1 is DFQATT and CDR2 SNEGSKA (reference sequence). CDR3: CSARGGPLRADTQYF. The DNA for the CDR3 is TGCAGTGCTAGAGGGGGTCCCTTAAGAGCAGATACGCAGTATTTT.

There are a few counts of this clonotype. The CDR3 DNA sequence: TGTGCCTGGAGGTCCCTGGAAGGGACTGATTCACCCCTCCACTTT. It is translated as CAWRSLEGTDSPLHF. The chain joins TRBV30 to TRBJ1-6, with TRBD1 as a possible D gene (5 bases). Germline assignment: CDR1 GTSNPN and CDR2 SVGIG (reference sequence). Trimming stripped 3 bases from V and 8 bases from J, with 17 bases between. The CDR3 has 15 amino acids.

This clonotype showed up many times. This rearrangement joins TRBV7-9 to TRBJ2-7; TRBD1 is a possible D gene (6 bases). Germline V CDR1 and CDR2: SEHNR, FQNEAQ (reference sequence). This CDR3 contains 14 residues. Trimming removed 4 bases from V and 0 bases from J, with 10 bases in between. CDR3 nucleotides: TGTGCCAGCAGCTACACAGGGTTCTCCTACGAGCAGTACTTC. Its protein product is CASSYTGFSYEQYF.

The chain recombines TRBV4-1 with TRBJ1-1; D gene unclear. V was shortened by 4 bases and J by 3 bases, with 18 bases between the two germline ends. CDR3 length: 16 residues. Germline assignment: CDR1 MGHRA and CDR2 YSYEKL. The CDR3 DNA reads as TGCGCCAGCAGCCTAAAGGGTACTCCCGAGGACACTGAAGCTTTCTTT. The encoded protein is CASSLKGTPEDTEAFF.

For the CDR3, the DNA is TGTGCCAGCAGCTTGGAGGGACTCTCCTACAATGAGCAGTTCTTC. Amino acid sequence: CASSLEGLSYNEQFF. The chain combines TRBV11-2 with TRBJ2-1, with D perhaps matching TRBD2 (6 bases). Trimming removed 3 bases from V and 0 bases from J, with 9 bases in between. Germline CDR1 and CDR2: SGHAT and FQNNGV. The CDR3 has 15 amino acids.

This clonotype came up many times. The chain has TRBV20-1 and TRBJ2-3, with 12 bases identical to TRBD2. Per the germline V gene, CDR1 is DFQATT and CDR2 is SNEGSKA (reference sequence). Germline trimming cut 5 bases from V and 5 bases from J; bases unmatched to any gene: 5. The CDR3 totals 14 residues. The DNA of the CDR3 is TGCAGTGCTTGGACTAGCGGGACAATAGATACGCAGTATTTT. It translates to CSAWTSGTIDTQYF.

As concerns this clonotype: This may come from a read error, since a much larger clone is one base off. This chain uses TRBV27 with TRBJ2-6; D gene unclear. Germline V gene sequence: CDR1 MNHEY, CDR2 SMNVEV (reference sequence). Trimming pared 3 bases from V and 2 bases from J, leaving 2 bases between. The CDR3 is 13 residues long. The CDR3 here is CASSFTGANVLTF. CDR3 bases: TGTGCCAGCAGTTTCACTGGGGCCAACGTCCTGACTTTC.

This clonotype was recorded many times. The chain uses TRBV7-9 and TRBJ2-1, with D hard to call. The CDR3 runs to 11 residues. The V gene's germline CDR1 is SEHNR and CDR2 FQNEAQ (reference sequence). V dropped 2 bases and J dropped 6 bases, with 2 bases sitting between them. The CDR3 here is CASSLINEQFF. The CDR3 region has the DNA TGTGCCAGCAGCTTAATCAATGAGCAGTTCTTC.

The V call is TRBV29-1, the J call TRBJ2-2; 8 bases are shared with TRBD2. V lost 7 bases and J lost 6; bases outside the gene matches: 7. This CDR3 is built from 13 residues. Per the germline V gene, CDR1 is SQVTM and CDR2 is ANQGSEA. The CDR3 sequence is CSGGAGVPGELFF. CDR3 nucleotides: TGCAGCGGTGGAGCGGGAGTTCCCGGGGAGCTGTTTTTT.

The table lists this clonotype with many counts. The chain links TRBV28 to TRBJ1-1, with D unclear. CDR3 length: 12 residues. CDR1 MDHEN and CDR2 SYDVKM come from the germline V gene. Trimming shortened V by 11 bases and J by 5 bases, and 15 bases separated the two germline ends. CDR3 sequence: CASLNWRTEAFF. The CDR3 DNA sequence: TGTGCCTCCCTTAATTGGCGGACTGAAGCTTTCTTT. The variable domain in full, completed from reference TRBV28 and TRBJ1-1, reads DVKVTQSSRYLVKRTGEKVFLECVQDMDHENMFWYRQDPGLGLRLIYFSYDVKMKEKGDIPEGYSVSREKKERFSLILESASTNQTSMYLCASLNWRTEAFFGQGTRLTVV.

This clonotype was observed at least ten times. The rearrangement uses TRBV12-3 or TRBV12-4 and TRBJ2-5; TRBD2 agrees at 9 bases. Losses at the gene ends were 6 bases for V and 2 bases for J; bases not matched to a gene: 4. This CDR3 region has 14 residues. The CDR3 DNA sequence: TGTGCCAGCAGACGGACTAGCGCGCAAGAGACCCAGTACTTC. This sequence encodes CASRRTSAQETQYF.

CDR3 in DNA: TGTGCCAGCAGTCAAGACAGGGGCGTAAACTATGGCTACACCTTC. Its protein product is CASSQDRGVNYGYTF. The chain uses TRBV12-3 or TRBV12-4 and TRBJ1-2, with 8 nucleotides matching TRBD1. The junction had 7 bases not matched to a gene; V was cut back by 5 bases and J by 2 bases. CDR3 length: 15 amino acids.

This clonotype was seen ten or more times. The chain carries TRBV9 and TRBJ2-5; unclear D gene. The length of the CDR3 is 12 residues. The V end was cut by 0 bases, the J end by 4 bases, with 4 bases between. Per germline, CDR1 SGDLS and CDR2 YYNGEE. This CDR3 reads CASSVAGETQYF. The DNA of the CDR3 is TGTGCCAGCAGCGTAGCGGGAGAGACCCAGTACTTC.

This clonotype was recorded at least ten times. The rearrangement joins TRBV9 to TRBJ1-2, with 10 nucleotides matching TRBD1. Germline V gene lookup returns CDR1 SGDLS and CDR2 YYNGEE. V lost 4 bases to trimming and J lost 8 bases; unmatched junction nucleotides: 14. This CDR3 has 16 residues. CDR3 nucleotide sequence: TGTGCCAGCAGCCCATTCTCCGGGACAGGGGTAGACGGCTACACCTTC. It yields the protein CASSPFSGTGVDGYTF.

Ten or more counts support this clonotype. The chain recombines TRBV11-3 with TRBJ1-1; 7 bases fit TRBD1. J lost 3 bases, V lost 5 bases, and 9 bases had no gene match. Germline assignment: CDR1 SGHNT and CDR2 YENEEA. CDR3 length equals 15 residues. CDR3 region: CASSPSGTAHTEAFF. CDR3 DNA sequence: TGTGCCAGCAGCCCCTCCGGGACAGCCCACACTGAAGCTTTCTTT.

This clonotype appeared many times. V is TRBV28 and J is TRBJ1-2; a possible D gene is TRBD1 (5 bases). The V and J ends lost 4 bases and 2 bases respectively, with 14 bases between them. Germline CDR1 is MDHEN and CDR2 is SYDVKM. The CDR3 length is 15 residues. The CDR3 region is CASSSGTETNYGYTF. CDR3 in DNA: TGTGCCAGCAGTTCGGGGACGGAGACAAACTATGGCTACACCTTC.

This clonotype was seen a few times. The chain employs TRBV9 and TRBJ2-7, with 11 bases aligning to TRBD2. Germline CDR1 and CDR2: SGDLS and YYNGEE. The CDR3 covers 17 residues. The V segment lost 4 bases and the J segment 0 bases; nucleotides outside the gene matches: 9. The CDR3, as DNA: TGTGCCAGCAGCTTCCTAGCGGGAGGCAACAGCTCCTACGAGCAGTACTTC. Translating it yields CASSFLAGGNSSYEQYF.

This clonotype was observed many times. The V gene is TRBV20-1, the J gene TRBJ2-7; possible D gene TRBD2, 5 bases. Trimming removed 7 bases at V and 4 bases at J, with 17 bases between. The CDR3 is 13 residues long. Per germline, CDR1 DFQATT and CDR2 SNEGSKA (reference sequence). The CDR3: CSGGSGAPYEQYF. CDR3 in DNA: TGCAGTGGGGGAAGCGGCGCACCTTACGAGCAGTACTTC.

This sequence joins TRBV14 and TRBJ2-1; 11 nucleotides agree with TRBD2. Per the germline V gene, CDR1 is SGHDN and CDR2 is FVKESK. There are 16 residues in the CDR3. V gave up 3 bases and J gave up 8 bases; unmatched junction bases: 9. The CDR3 DNA sequence: TGTGCCAGCAGCCATCGTAGCGGGAGGGCCTCGCATGAGCAGTTCTTC. Protein: CASSHRSGRASHEQFF.